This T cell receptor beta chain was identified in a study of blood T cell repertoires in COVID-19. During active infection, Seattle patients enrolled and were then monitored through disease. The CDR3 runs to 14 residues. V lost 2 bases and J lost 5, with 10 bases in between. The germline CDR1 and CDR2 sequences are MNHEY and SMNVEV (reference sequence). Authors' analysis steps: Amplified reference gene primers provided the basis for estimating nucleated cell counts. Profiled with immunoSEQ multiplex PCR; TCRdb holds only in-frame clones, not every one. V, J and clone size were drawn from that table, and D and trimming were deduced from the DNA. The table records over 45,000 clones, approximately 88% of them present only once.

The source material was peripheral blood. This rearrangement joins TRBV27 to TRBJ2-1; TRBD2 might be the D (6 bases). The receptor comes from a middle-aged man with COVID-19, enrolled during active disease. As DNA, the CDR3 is TGTGCCAGCAGTTTAATCCGGGAGAACAATGAGCAGTTCTTC. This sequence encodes CASSLIRENNEQFF.